What follows are 8 T cell receptor beta chains derived from one specimen sequenced in a study of T cell responses to AZD1222 COVID-19 vaccine. Some clones are missing from TCRdb's copy, which holds only in-frame ones; the method was immunoSEQ multiplex PCR. The sample includes 90,000 or so clones, about 89% seen only once; the top ten take about 6.1%. The sequenced sample was peripheral blood, obtained 28 days after the second AZD1222 dose. All receptors derive from an adult who received the AZD1222 COVID-19 vaccine.

This chain links TRBV21-1 with TRBJ2-1. TRBV21-1 is a documented pseudogene. This CDR3 spans 15 amino acids. CDR3 in DNA: TGTGCCAGCAGCAAACGGGTACAGCTCTACAATGAGCAGTTCTTC. This gives the protein CASSKRVQLYNEQFF.

This rearrangement joins TRBV19 to TRBJ2-1; no reliable D call. Per the germline V gene, CDR1 is LNHDA and CDR2 is SQIVND (reference sequence). V gave up 6 bases and J gave up 5 bases, with 8 bases separating them. The length of the CDR3 is 12 residues. The CDR3 loop reads CASRHRDNEQFF. CDR3 nucleotides: TGTGCCAGTAGGCACCGGGACAATGAGCAGTTCTTC.

In this sample, this clone is medium-sized. The V gene is TRBV11-2, the J gene TRBJ2-7, with D hard to call. From germline, CDR1 is SGHAT and CDR2 FQNNGV. CDR3 length: 12 residues. Trimming took 8 bases from V and 3 from J, leaving 11 bases between them. CDR3 in amino acids: CASFGSDYEQYF. The CDR3 DNA reads as TGTGCCAGCTTTGGCTCTGACTACGAGCAGTACTTC.

A few counts support this clone. The rearrangement uses TRBV6-5 and TRBJ1-2, with D unresolved. V was shortened by 3 bases and J by 6 bases, with 11 bases between the two germline ends. The germline CDR1 and CDR2 sequences are MNHEY and SVGAGI. CDR3 length: 13 amino acids. This chain's CDR3 is CASSYLRDNGYTF. The CDR3 nucleotides read TGTGCCAGCAGTTATTTGAGGGATAATGGCTACACCTTC.

The chain employs TRBV28 and TRBJ1-6; D call uncertain. The V end was cut by 2 bases, the J end by 6 bases, with 11 bases between. The CDR3 length is 15 residues. Germline CDR1 is MDHEN and CDR2 is SYDVKM. CDR3: CASSLDFSLNSPLHF. The CDR3 DNA sequence: TGTGCCAGCAGTTTAGATTTTTCCCTTAATTCACCCCTCCACTTT.

The gene calls are TRBV21-1 and TRBJ1-5; the table gives TRBD1 as D, unverified against the DNA. TRBV21-1 is reported as a pseudogene. This CDR3 is 17 amino acids long. CDR3 coding DNA: TGTGCCAGTGCCCGGAGGGGGCTACTCTATAGCAATCAGCCCCAGCATTTT. Encoded protein: CASARRGLLYSNQPQHF.

This chain connects TRBV4-3 to TRBJ1-6; no definite D call. Between the trimmed V and J ends, which lost 0 bases and 6 bases, there was a span of 9 bases. The CDR3 sequence is 15 residues long. From germline, CDR1 is LGHNA and CDR2 YSLEER. In DNA, the CDR3 is TGCGCCAGCAGCCAAGATCTCCGTCCTAATTCACCCCTCCACTTT. Residues: CASSQDLRPNSPLHF.

This clone was recorded a few times. J is TRBJ1-4 and V is TRBV7-2, with D possibly TRBD1 on 6 matching bases. Germline loops: CDR1 SGHTA, CDR2 FQGNSA. The CDR3 length is 14 residues. With 7 bases removed from V and 5 bases from J, the gap between germline ends came to 14 bases. In nucleotides, the CDR3 is TGTGCCAGCAAGGGGGGGCCGCAGAATGAAAAACTGTTTTTT. Residues: CASKGGPQNEKLFF. Full variable domain (outside the CDR3, taken from reference TRBV7-2 and TRBJ1-4): GAGVSQSPSNKVTEKGKDVELRCDPISGHTALYWYRQSLGQGLEFLIYFQGNSAPDKSGLPSDRFSAERTGGSVSTLTIQRTQQEDSAVYLCASKGGPQNEKLFFGSGTQLSVL.